The present T cell receptor (beta chain) was sequenced within a study of cytomegalovirus exposure and HLA in healthy donors. Study results and limitations: A later analysis reportedly identified an Asian-associated ancestry cluster as carrying fewer N-insertions than the approximately 670-donor mean. In a later analysis, V- and J-gene trimming of beta chains associated with a DCLRE1C missense variant, replicated independently. Further analysis was carried out later, and it showed several of the most significant clusters appearing linked to common viral pathogens.

The PCR contained 60 Vbeta and 13 Jbeta primers. Sequencing used immunoSEQ multiplex PCR; TCRdb keeps in-frame clones, though not all of them. The sample lists some 150,000 clones, about four fifths occurring once. In nominal health when sampled, donors likely had unrecorded immune exposures nonetheless. The CDR3 sequence is 14 residues long. Germline V gene lookup returns CDR1 ENHRY and CDR2 SYGVKD. Trimming removed 5 bases at V and 3 bases at J, with 14 bases between. With regard to this clone: The antigen is not known.

The TCR sequence derives from a woman aged 35 to 49 in good health and CMV-seronegative. The J gene is TRBJ2-7, the V gene TRBV10-3; a weak D match, TRBD1 (5 bases). The sample comprised PBMCs. The CDR3 here is CAISLDSTNYEQYF. In DNA, the CDR3 is TGTGCCATCAGTTTAGACAGCACAAACTACGAGCAGTACTTC.